Following are 19 T cell receptor beta chains from one sample sequenced in a study of cytomegalovirus exposure and HLA in healthy donors. Use of 60 Vbeta and 13 Jbeta primers characterized the PCR. Some clones are missing from TCRdb's copy, which holds only in-frame ones; the method was immunoSEQ multiplex PCR. This table holds approximately 97,000 clones, roughly 76% found once. Sequencing input: PBMCs. These receptors all stem from a middle-aged man in good health and CMV-seronegative.

This clone is a singleton in its sample. J is TRBJ1-1 and V is TRBV9; D might be TRBD1 (6 bases). This CDR3 contains 15 residues. Between the trimmed V and J ends, which lost 0 bases and 4 bases, there was a span of 13 bases. From germline, CDR1 is SGDLS and CDR2 YYNGEE. CDR3 loop: CASSVAHREGTEAFF. CDR3 in DNA: TGTGCCAGCAGCGTAGCGCACAGGGAAGGCACTGAAGCTTTCTTT.

V and J are TRBV15 and TRBJ1-6; TRBD1 is a possible D gene (6 bases). V gave up 2 bases and J gave up 7 bases, with 9 bases separating them. Germline CDR1 reads LNHNV; CDR2 reads YYDKDF (reference sequence). This CDR3 comprises 14 residues. Here the CDR3 DNA reads TGTGCCACCAGCAGACGGGGGGCGAATTCACCCCTCCACTTT. Its translation is CATSRRGANSPLHF.

The chain employs TRBV7-2 and TRBJ1-6; 8 bases are a match to TRBD1. Trimming at V came to 2 bases and at J to 7 bases, leaving 1 base not matched to a gene. CDR1 is SGHTA and CDR2 is FQGNSA in the germline V gene. This CDR3 comprises 14 residues. The CDR3 DNA is TGTGCCAGCAGCTTACGACAGGGGAATTCACCCCTCCACTTT. It yields the protein CASSLRQGNSPLHF.

V gene TRBV9 combines with J gene TRBJ2-2; D is undetermined. Germline V gene sequence: CDR1 SGDLS, CDR2 YYNGEE. There are 14 residues in the CDR3. The V gene lost 0 bases and the J gene lost 4 bases, with 7 bases spanning the gap. DNA for the CDR3: TGTGCCAGCAGCGTAGACAGCTCCACCGGGGAGCTGTTTTTT. Translation gives CASSVDSSTGELFF.

The chain combines TRBV27 with TRBJ2-7, with a weak D call TRBD2 (5 bases). Per germline, CDR1 MNHEY and CDR2 SMNVEV (reference sequence). The germline V and J ends were trimmed by 5 bases and 3 bases, with 5 bases remaining between them. The CDR3 extends over 11 amino acids. Here the CDR3 reads CASSEGYEQYF. The CDR3 coding sequence is TGTGCCAGCAGTGAGGGCTACGAGCAGTACTTC.

This clone was seen ten or more times. V gene TRBV18 combines with J gene TRBJ1-4; D remains ambiguous. V was cut by 0 bases and J by 5 bases, with 7 bases left in between. Per the germline V gene, CDR1 is KGHSH and CDR2 is LQKENI. This CDR3 has 14 amino acids. The CDR3 region is CASSPPGENEKLFF. DNA for the CDR3: TGTGCCAGCTCACCACCCGGGGAAAATGAAAAACTGTTTTTT.

Here the CDR3 reads CASSLVGGGNTEAFF. The DNA for the CDR3 is TGTGCCAGCAGCCTCGTGGGGGGGGGAAACACTGAAGCTTTCTTT. The chain carries TRBV7-2 and TRBJ1-1, with a weak D call TRBD1 (5 bases). In germline, CDR1 is SGHTA, CDR2 FQGNSA. V lost 5 bases and J 2 bases, leaving 15 bases between the germline ends. This CDR3 comprises 15 residues. Supplemented by reference TRBV7-2 and TRBJ1-1, the full variable domain reads GAGVSQSPSNKVTEKGKDVELRCDPISGHTALYWYRQSLGQGLEFLIYFQGNSAPDKSGLPSDRFSAERTGGSVSTLTIQRTQQEDSAVYLCASSLVGGGNTEAFFGQGTRLTVV.

The chain is built from TRBV4-2 and TRBJ2-1, with 9 bases identical to TRBD1. The length of the CDR3 is 14 residues. After removal of 3 bases from V and 9 bases from J, the junction contained 6 bases not matched to a gene. Per germline, CDR1 LGHNA and CDR2 YNFKEQ. CDR3 DNA: TGTGCCAGCAGCCAGGGGGACAGGGAGGGTGAGCAGTTCTTC. This gives the protein CASSQGDREGEQFF.

The rearrangement joins TRBV5-1 to TRBJ1-6; D remains ambiguous. CDR3 length: 15 amino acids. Germline-derived CDR1 and CDR2 are SGHRS and YFSETQ. Trimming took off 1 base at V and 0 bases at J, with 5 bases between the two ends. This chain's CDR3 is CASSLKSSYNSPLHF. As DNA, the CDR3 is TGCGCCAGCAGCTTGAAGAGCTCCTATAATTCACCCCTCCACTTT.

This chain uses TRBV4-1 with TRBJ2-1, with D perhaps matching TRBD1 (6 bases). Germline lookup yields CDR1 MGHRA and CDR2 YSYEKL. V lost 4 bases to trimming and J lost 9 bases, with 25 bases between them. The CDR3 covers 17 residues. The CDR3 region is CASSLILQGRGMSEQFF. The CDR3 DNA sequence: TGCGCCAGCAGCCTTATACTACAGGGACGTGGGATGAGTGAGCAGTTCTTC.

This clone turned up a few times. V and J are TRBV27 and TRBJ2-2; 7 positions match TRBD2. Germline CDR1 is MNHEY and CDR2 is SMNVEV (reference sequence). V trimming: 10 bases; J trimming: 2 bases; junction bases outside the gene matches: 13. This CDR3 is built from 16 residues. CDR3 amino acids: CATTRGRDRNTGELFF. Written as DNA, the CDR3 is TGTGCCACCACACGTGGGAGGGATCGTAACACCGGGGAGCTGTTTTTT.

The V call is TRBV11-2, the J call TRBJ2-3, with 9 bases that match TRBD2. The junction had 4 bases not matched to a gene; V was cut back by 3 bases and J by 0 bases. CDR1 is SGHAT, CDR2 FQNNGV, per germline. The CDR3 is 16 residues long. The CDR3 region is CASSFGGGASTDTQYF. The CDR3 region has the DNA TGTGCCAGCAGCTTCGGCGGGGGGGCAAGCACAGATACGCAGTATTTT.

The V and J genes are TRBV7-2 and TRBJ2-1, with 9 bases aligning to TRBD2. The CDR3 contains 16 residues. The germline gives CDR1 SGHTA, CDR2 FQGNSA. Trimming removed 1 base from V and 7 bases from J; junction bases left unmatched: 8. CDR3 loop: CASSLDGGGAWNEQFF. The CDR3 nucleotides are TGTGCCAGCAGCTTAGATGGCGGGGGGGCCTGGAATGAGCAGTTCTTC.

The chain is built from TRBV11-2 and TRBJ2-7; no clear D. V lost 7 bases and J lost 3, with 10 bases in between. The CDR3 extends over 12 amino acids. CDR1 SGHAT and CDR2 FQNNGV come from the germline V gene. The CDR3 DNA sequence: TGTGCCAGCACCCTCGGTCGCTACGAGCAGTACTTC. Translation: CASTLGRYEQYF.

This chain joins TRBV6-5 and TRBJ2-2; D call uncertain. The germline V gene has CDR1 MNHEY and CDR2 SVGAGI. The CDR3 extends over 14 amino acids. Trimming cost V 6 bases and J 0 bases, with 8 bases left between them. CDR3 sequence (DNA): TGTGCCAGCAGCCCGTTTTCGAACACCGGGGAGCTGTTTTTT. It encodes CASSPFSNTGELFF.

The chain is built from TRBV19 and TRBJ2-3, with D possibly TRBD2 on 6 matching bases. Between the trimmed V and J ends, which lost 5 bases and 1 base, there was a span of 10 bases. Per the germline V gene, CDR1 is LNHDA and CDR2 is SQIVND (reference sequence). This CDR3 is built from 14 residues. The CDR3 sequence: CASSGGAGTDTQYF. CDR3 nucleotides: TGTGCCAGTAGTGGAGGGGCGGGCACAGATACGCAGTATTTT.

The rearrangement uses TRBV5-1 and TRBJ2-2, with D maybe TRBD2 (5 bases). CDR3 size: 15 residues. Germline values: CDR1 SGHRS, CDR2 YFSETQ. V was cut by 4 bases and J by 4 bases, with 14 bases left in between. The CDR3 DNA sequence: TGCGCCAGCAGCCGTAACTACGAGGGCACCGGGGAGCTGTTTTTT. Protein sequence: CASSRNYEGTGELFF. Full variable domain (outside the CDR3, taken from reference TRBV5-1 and TRBJ2-2): KAGVTQTPRYLIKTRGQQVTLSCSPISGHRSVSWYQQTPGQGLQFLFEYFSETQRNKGNFPGRFSGRQFSNSRSEMNVSTLELGDSALYLCASSRNYEGTGELFFGEGSRLTVL.

This chain connects TRBV9 to TRBJ2-2; 15 positions agree with TRBD2. Per the germline V gene, CDR1 is SGDLS and CDR2 is YYNGEE. V dropped 4 bases and J dropped 8; count of bases not matched to a gene: 6. The CDR3 runs to 16 residues. The DNA of the CDR3 is TGTGCCAGCAGCCTAGGACTAGCGGGGGGGTATGGGGAGCTGTTTTTT. Its protein product is CASSLGLAGGYGELFF.

This clone was picked up one time. The V and J genes are TRBV15 and TRBJ2-7; D gene ambiguous. The V end lost 1 base, the J end lost 6 bases, and 7 bases lay between the germline ends. Germline CDR1 and CDR2: LNHNV and YYDKDF (reference sequence). CDR3 size: 12 residues. In DNA, the CDR3 is TGTGCCACCAGCAGAGCTTTTTCCGAGCAGTACTTC. This sequence encodes CATSRAFSEQYF.